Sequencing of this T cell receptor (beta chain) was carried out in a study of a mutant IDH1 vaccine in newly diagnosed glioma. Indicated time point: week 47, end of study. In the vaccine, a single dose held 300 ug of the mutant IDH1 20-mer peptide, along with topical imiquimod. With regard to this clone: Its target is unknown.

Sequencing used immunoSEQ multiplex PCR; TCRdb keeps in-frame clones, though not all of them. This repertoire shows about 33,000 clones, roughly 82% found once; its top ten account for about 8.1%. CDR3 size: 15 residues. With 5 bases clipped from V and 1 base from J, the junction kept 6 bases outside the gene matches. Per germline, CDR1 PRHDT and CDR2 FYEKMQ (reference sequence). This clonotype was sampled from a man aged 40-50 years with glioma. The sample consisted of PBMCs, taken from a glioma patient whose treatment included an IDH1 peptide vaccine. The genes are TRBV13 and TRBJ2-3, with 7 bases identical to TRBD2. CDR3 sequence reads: CASSRAGLRTDTQYF. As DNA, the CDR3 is TGTGCCAGCAGCCGAGCGGGATTACGCACAGATACGCAGTATTTT. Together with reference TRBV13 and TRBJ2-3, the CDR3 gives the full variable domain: AAGVIQSPRHLIKEKRETATLKCYPIPRHDTVYWYQQGPGQDPQFLISFYEKMQSDKGSIPDRFSAQQFSDYHSELNMSSLELGDSALYFCASSRAGLRTDTQYFGPGTRLTVL.